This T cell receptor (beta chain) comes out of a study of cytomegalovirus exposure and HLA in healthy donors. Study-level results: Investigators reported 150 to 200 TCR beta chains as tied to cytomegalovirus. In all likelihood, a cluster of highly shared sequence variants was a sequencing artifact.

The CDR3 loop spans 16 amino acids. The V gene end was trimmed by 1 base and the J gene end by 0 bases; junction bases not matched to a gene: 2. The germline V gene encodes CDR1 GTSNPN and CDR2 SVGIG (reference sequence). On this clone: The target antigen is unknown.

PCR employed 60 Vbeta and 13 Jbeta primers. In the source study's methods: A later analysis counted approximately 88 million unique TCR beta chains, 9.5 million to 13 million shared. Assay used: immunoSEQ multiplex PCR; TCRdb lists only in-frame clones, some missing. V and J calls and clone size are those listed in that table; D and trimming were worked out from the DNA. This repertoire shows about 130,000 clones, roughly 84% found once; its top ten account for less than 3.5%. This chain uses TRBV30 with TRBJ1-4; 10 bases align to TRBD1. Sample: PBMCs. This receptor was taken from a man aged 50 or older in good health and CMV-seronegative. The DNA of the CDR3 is TGTGCCTGGAGTGCGGGACAGGGGACAACTAATGAAAAACTGTTTTTT. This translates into CAWSAGQGTTNEKLFF. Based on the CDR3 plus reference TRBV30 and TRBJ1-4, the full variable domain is SQTIHQWPATLVQPVGSPLSLECTVEGTSNPNLYWYRQAAGRGLQLLFYSVGIGQISSEVPQNLSASRPQDRQFILSSKKLLLSDSGFYLCAWSAGQGTTNEKLFFGSGTQLSVL.